These 22 T cell receptor beta chains were sequenced from one sample in a study of CD4+ T cells in melanoma. Assay used: immunoSEQ multiplex PCR; TCRdb lists only in-frame clones, some missing. This sample has some 15,000 clones; approximately 62% occur once, and the top ten carry over 11%. The sequencing input was cells from a culture (not recorded whether cultured in vitro). These receptors came from a human donor with melanoma.

This chain links TRBV9 with TRBJ2-7, with D possibly TRBD2 on 6 matching bases. Germline assignment: CDR1 SGDLS and CDR2 YYNGEE. Trimming removed 0 bases at V and 7 bases at J, with 14 bases between. This CDR3 is built from 14 residues. In DNA, the CDR3 is TGTGCCAGCAGCGTAGCAGGCGGGACCGGGGAGCAGTACTTC. Its protein product is CASSVAGGTGEQYF. Based on the CDR3 plus reference TRBV9 and TRBJ2-7, the full variable domain is DSGVTQTPKHLITATGQRVTLRCSPRSGDLSVYWYQQSLDQGLQFLIQYYNGEERAKGNILERFSAQQFPDLHSELNLSSLELGDSALYFCASSVAGGTGEQYFGPGTRLTVT.

This chain links TRBV10-1 with TRBJ2-5; no clear D. CDR1 is WNHNN, CDR2 SYGVQD, per germline (reference sequence). The CDR3 has 13 residues. Trimming cost V 0 bases and J 7 bases, with 9 bases left between them. The chain's CDR3 is CASSESVTGTQYF. The CDR3 DNA is TGCGCCAGCAGTGAGTCGGTTACGGGGACCCAGTACTTC.

V and J are TRBV15 and TRBJ1-4, with D possibly TRBD1 on 5 matching bases. With 0 bases removed from V and 7 bases from J, the gap between germline ends came to 15 bases. CDR1 is LNHNV, CDR2 YYDKDF, per germline (reference sequence). The CDR3 is made up of 16 amino acids. CDR3 bases: TGTGCCACCAGCAGAGATCTTCCGGGGACCGGTGAAAAACTGTTTTTT. It yields the protein CATSRDLPGTGEKLFF.

The V gene is TRBV5-6, the J gene TRBJ2-2; D is unresolved. Germline values: CDR1 SGHDT, CDR2 YYEEEE. Trimming left V 2 bases short and J 2 bases short, with 10 bases between. The CDR3 spans 15 residues. The CDR3 bases are TGTGCCAGCAGCTTAGTACAGAGTAACACCGGGGAGCTGTTTTTT. Translated, it gives CASSLVQSNTGELFF.

V and J are TRBV2 and TRBJ1-6; D not certain. The CDR3 covers 15 residues. Germline loops: CDR1 SNHLY, CDR2 FYNNEI. The V end lost 7 bases, the J end lost 0 bases, and 10 bases lay between the germline ends. CDR3 in amino acids: CASNGGSSYNSPLHF. CDR3 coding DNA: TGTGCCAGCAACGGAGGGAGCTCCTATAATTCACCCCTCCACTTT.

Only a few counts were recorded for this clone. The chain has TRBV7-2 and TRBJ1-5; 8 bases agree with TRBD1. Looked up from germline, CDR1 is SGHTA and CDR2 is FQGNSA. CDR3 size: 15 residues. V trimming: 3 bases; J trimming: 6 bases; junction bases outside the gene matches: 7. The CDR3 nucleotides read TGTGCCAGCAGCTTCCCCGACAGGGGTACTCAGCCCCAGCATTTT. It codes for CASSFPDRGTQPQHF.

This clone was seen a handful of times. This chain joins TRBV6-1 and TRBJ2-7, with D maybe TRBD1 (5 bases). Germline V gives CDR1 MNHNS, CDR2 SASEGT. Between the trimmed V and J ends, which lost 0 bases and 6 bases, there was a span of 12 bases. CDR3 size: 14 residues. The CDR3 region has the DNA TGTGCCAGCAGTGAAGCGCACAGGTTCCGCGAGCAGTACTTC. Residues: CASSEAHRFREQYF.

V gene TRBV7-8 combines with J gene TRBJ2-6; a weak D match, TRBD2 (5 bases). The CDR3 extends over 17 amino acids. CDR1 and CDR2 from the germline V gene are SGHVS and FQNEAQ. V lost 5 bases, J lost 4 bases, and 18 bases lay in between. CDR3 in DNA: TGTGCCAGCAGCCCTAGCCCCAGGCTGAGAGGGGCCAACGTCCTGACTTTC. It yields the protein CASSPSPRLRGANVLTF.

This clone is a singleton in its sample. V is TRBV10-3 and J is TRBJ1-2; tentatively, D is TRBD1 (6 bases). Trimming stripped 0 bases from V and 8 bases from J, with 13 bases between. This CDR3 has 14 residues. The germline V gene encodes CDR1 ENHRY and CDR2 SYGVKD. The DNA for the CDR3 is TGTGCCATCAGTGAGTCCGGGGGGCGCCAGGGCTACACCTTC. It codes for CAISESGGRQGYTF.

The chain combines TRBV10-3 with TRBJ1-2; weak D call: TRBD1 (5 bases). The CDR3 is 13 amino acids. From germline, CDR1 is ENHRY and CDR2 SYGVKD. Trimming cost V 3 bases and J 3 bases, with 8 bases left between them. In DNA, the CDR3 is TGTGCCATCAGTGACAAGGGGTACTATGGCTACACCTTC. It translates to CAISDKGYYGYTF.

The chain uses TRBV6-6 and TRBJ2-6, with unresolved D. In germline, CDR1 is MNHNY, CDR2 SVGAGI (reference sequence). The V end lost 4 bases, the J end lost 2 bases, and 9 bases lay between the germline ends. This CDR3 region has 15 residues. In DNA, the CDR3 is TGTGCCAGCAGTTTATCGGGCCCTGGGGCCAACGTCCTGACTTTC. Its translation: CASSLSGPGANVLTF.

V and J are TRBV5-6 and TRBJ1-1; a possible D gene is TRBD1 (6 bases). The CDR3 totals 18 residues. V was pared by 4 bases and J by 1 base, with 23 bases between. Germline lookup yields CDR1 SGHDT and CDR2 YYEEEE. The CDR3 loop is CASSLYRDEGEGNTEAFF. The CDR3 DNA sequence: TGTGCCAGCAGCCTGTACAGGGATGAGGGGGAAGGGAACACTGAAGCTTTCTTT.

The sample holds a few counts of this clone. The chain joins TRBV19 to TRBJ1-2; no definite D call. Trimming took off 7 bases at V and 3 bases at J, with 24 bases between the two ends. The CDR3 runs to 17 residues. Germline V gives CDR1 LNHDA, CDR2 SQIVND (reference sequence). The CDR3 DNA follows: TGTGCCAGTACCCTTCGGGTTTCTTCACTTGGTGACTATGGCTACACCTTC. Amino acids: CASTLRVSSLGDYGYTF.

The rearrangement joins TRBV5-4 to TRBJ2-3, with D perhaps matching TRBD1 or TRBD2 (5 bases each). This CDR3 has 16 amino acids. Per germline, CDR1 SGHNT and CDR2 YYREEE (reference sequence). Deletions cut 0 bases from V and 4 bases from J, with 15 bases between. This CDR3 is CASSLGGTQPSDTQYF. CDR3 nucleotide sequence: TGTGCCAGCAGCTTGGGGGGGACGCAACCGTCAGATACGCAGTATTTT.

This clone was observed a few times. The chain carries TRBV4-1 and TRBJ1-5; perhaps TRBD1 as D (5 bases). Germline values: CDR1 MGHRA, CDR2 YSYEKL. CDR3 length: 16 amino acids. Trimming took 0 bases from V and 2 from J, leaving 11 bases between them. CDR3 amino acids: CASSQDGGLGNQPQHF. The CDR3 nucleotides are TGCGCCAGCAGCCAAGACGGGGGGTTGGGCAATCAGCCCCAGCATTTT.

In its sample, this clone is medium-sized. The rearrangement uses TRBV5-1 and TRBJ1-1; no clear D. This CDR3 spans 15 amino acids. Germline CDR1 is SGHRS and CDR2 is YFSETQ. The germline V and J ends were trimmed by 3 bases and 0 bases, with 12 bases remaining between them. CDR3 coding DNA: TGCGCCAGCAGCTCTACATCGGGGATGAACACTGAAGCTTTCTTT. Protein sequence: CASSSTSGMNTEAFF. Drawing the rest from reference TRBV5-1 and TRBJ1-1, the complete variable domain is KAGVTQTPRYLIKTRGQQVTLSCSPISGHRSVSWYQQTPGQGLQFLFEYFSETQRNKGNFPGRFSGRQFSNSRSEMNVSTLELGDSALYLCASSSTSGMNTEAFFGQGTRLTVV.

The V gene is TRBV6-6, the J gene TRBJ1-3; D uncertain. The germline V gene has CDR1 MNHNY and CDR2 SVGAGI (reference sequence). V was trimmed by 2 bases and J by 2 bases, leaving 13 bases between them. The CDR3 length is 16 residues. In DNA form, the CDR3 reads TGTGCCAGCAGTTACGGTCGCCCGACTACTGGAAACACCATATATTTT. Its protein product is CASSYGRPTTGNTIYF.

The chain links TRBV5-5 to TRBJ1-1; D not certain. The CDR3 runs to 14 residues. V lost 2 bases and J lost 3, with 11 bases in between. CDR1 and CDR2 from the germline V gene are SGHKS and YYEKEE (reference sequence). CDR3 in amino acids: CASSFLGRDTEAFF. In DNA form, the CDR3 reads TGTGCCAGCAGCTTTTTAGGGAGGGACACTGAAGCTTTCTTT.

This clone was seen a single time. The chain carries TRBV7-6 and TRBJ2-5, with a weak D call TRBD2 (6 bases). The V gene's germline CDR1 is SGHVS and CDR2 FNYEAQ. CDR3 length: 14 residues. Trimming removed 5 bases from V and 5 bases from J, with 15 bases in between. CDR3 sequence reads: CASSRSTSWETQYF. CDR3 in DNA: TGTGCCAGCAGCCGAAGCACTAGCTGGGAGACCCAGTACTTC.

This clone showed up just a few times. The J gene is TRBJ2-7, the V gene TRBV10-1; 7 nucleotides line up with TRBD1. Germline V gene data show CDR1 as WNHNN and CDR2 as SYGVQD (reference sequence). This CDR3 is 15 amino acids long. After removal of 3 bases from V and 5 bases from J, the junction contained 10 bases not matched to a gene. The CDR3 loop is CASSDRTGVMNEQYF. The CDR3 coding sequence is TGCGCCAGCAGTGACCGCACAGGGGTAATGAACGAGCAGTACTTC.

The chain recombines TRBV10-2 with TRBJ1-6; TRBD1 aligns across 7 bases. The germline V gene has CDR1 WSHSY and CDR2 SAAADI. The CDR3 sequence is 17 residues long. With 2 bases clipped from V and 2 bases from J, the junction kept 6 bases outside the gene matches. The CDR3 DNA reads as TGCGCCAGCAGTGAGCAGGGGGGATGGGCCTATAATTCACCCCTCCACTTT. As protein: CASSEQGGWAYNSPLHF.

V and J are TRBV7-2 and TRBJ2-6, with D possibly matching TRBD2 (5 bases). Trimming cost V 2 bases and J 1 base, with 9 bases left between them. Germline V gene sequence: CDR1 SGHTA, CDR2 FQGNSA. The CDR3 loop spans 16 amino acids. DNA of the CDR3: TGTGCCAGCAGCTTAACTAGATCGTCTGGGGCCAACGTCCTGACTTTC. Amino acids: CASSLTRSSGANVLTF.